One and the same sample provided the 8 T cell receptor beta chains below, sequenced in a study of human thymus T cells. The thymus was resected at corrective cardiac surgery. Using immunoSEQ multiplex PCR, the repertoire was profiled, and TCRdb retains in-frame clones only, with some absent. The sample holds about 78,000 clones; 90% to 98% are singletons and the top ten take around 0.03%. The sample was thymus tissue. All receptors derive from a boy under two years old with a congenital heart defect but otherwise immunologically healthy.

The gene calls are TRBV29-1 and TRBJ2-5; 7 nucleotides agree with TRBD2. J lost 0 bases, V lost 4 bases, and 8 bases had no gene match. This CDR3 spans 15 amino acids. CDR1 SQVTM and CDR2 ANQGSEA come from the germline V gene. CDR3 residues: CSVAGGPQYQETQYF. The CDR3 region has the DNA TGCAGCGTTGCGGGAGGACCCCAATACCAAGAGACCCAGTACTTC.

The J gene is TRBJ2-7, the V gene TRBV30, with D unclear. CDR3 length equals 18 residues. The germline V gene encodes CDR1 GTSNPN and CDR2 SVGIG (reference sequence). V dropped 3 bases and J dropped 0 bases, with 24 bases sitting between them. The CDR3 sequence: CAWSRFTDGRKSSYEQYF. Here the CDR3 DNA reads TGTGCCTGGAGCAGATTCACGGACGGCCGGAAGTCCTCCTACGAGCAGTACTTC.

The rearrangement uses TRBV5-1 and TRBJ2-3, with a tentative D call TRBD1 (6 bases). Between the trimmed V and J ends, which lost 3 bases and 0 bases, there was a span of 17 bases. This CDR3 comprises 17 residues. CDR1 SGHRS and CDR2 YFSETQ come from the germline V gene. The CDR3 sequence is CASSSVQRTASTDTQYF. The CDR3 DNA sequence: TGCGCCAGCAGCTCGGTCCAAAGGACAGCTAGCACAGATACGCAGTATTTT.

This chain connects TRBV7-2 to TRBJ1-6; D may be TRBD1 (5 bases). The V gene's germline CDR1 is SGHTA and CDR2 FQGNSA. V lost 0 bases to trimming and J lost 10 bases, with 13 bases between them. The CDR3 totals 15 residues. For the CDR3, the DNA is TGTGCCAGCAGCTTAGCAACCCAGGGATGGTCACCCCTCCACTTT. It yields the protein CASSLATQGWSPLHF.

The chain uses TRBV2 and TRBJ2-3; 12 bases agree with TRBD2. Germline loops: CDR1 SNHLY, CDR2 FYNNEI. V lost 7 bases, J lost 2 bases, and 7 bases stayed unmatched. This CDR3 region has 16 residues. CDR3 region: CASTSGRAEDTDTQYF. The CDR3 nucleotides are TGTGCCAGCACTAGCGGGAGGGCCGAAGACACAGATACGCAGTATTTT. Full variable domain (missing parts from reference TRBV2 and TRBJ2-3): EPEVTQTPSHQVTQMGQEVILRCVPISNHLYFYWYRQILGQKVEFLVSFYNNEISEKSEIFDDQFSVERPDGSNFTLKIRSTKLEDSAMYFCASTSGRAEDTDTQYFGPGTRLTVL.

For the CDR3, the DNA is TGTGCCAGCACCCCCGGAAGTAAGGGGCGGGGGGGCTATGGCTACACCTTC. This translates into CASTPGSKGRGGYGYTF. The V call is TRBV27, the J call TRBJ1-2; D possibly corresponds to TRBD1 (5 bases). Germline-derived CDR1 and CDR2 are MNHEY and SMNVEV (reference sequence). With 7 bases removed from V and 4 bases from J, the gap between germline ends came to 25 bases. CDR3 length: 17 residues.

The V and J genes are TRBV7-2 and TRBJ1-1, with D perhaps TRBD1 (6 bases). Per germline, CDR1 SGHTA and CDR2 FQGNSA. The germline V and J ends were trimmed by 0 bases and 11 bases, with 13 bases remaining between them. The CDR3 loop spans 13 amino acids. The CDR3 loop reads CASSLAPGARAFF. DNA for the CDR3: TGTGCCAGCAGCTTAGCGCCGGGGGCGCGGGCTTTCTTT.

The chain recombines TRBV14 with TRBJ1-2; 9 positions agree with TRBD1. Germline values: CDR1 SGHDN, CDR2 FVKESK. J lost 4 bases, V lost 0 bases, and 6 bases had no gene match. This CDR3 region has 16 residues. CDR3 coding DNA: TGTGCCAGCAGCCAAGATGGGGCGACAGGGGGCTATGGCTACACCTTC. Amino acids: CASSQDGATGGYGYTF. Variable domain in full (rest from reference TRBV14 and TRBJ1-2): EAGVTQFPSHSVIEKGQTVTLRCDPISGHDNLYWYRRVMGKEIKFLLHFVKESKQDESGMPNNRFLAERTGGTYSTLKVQPAELEDSGVYFCASSQDGATGGYGYTFGSGTRLTVV.